This T cell receptor (beta chain) was found in a study of shared clonotypes between healthy human individuals. Study details: Every donor yielded three CD4 naive, three CD4 memory, two CD8 naive and one CD8 memory plate.

In the case of this clone: Its antigen is not known. This same CDR3 is encoded by further DNA sequences in the sample.

Trimming took 6 bases from V and 4 from J, leaving 10 bases between them. The CDR3 loop spans 12 amino acids. Germline values: CDR1 MDHEN, CDR2 SYDVKM. General study points: Naive subsets generally exceeded memory subsets in estimated richness.

In the original analysis: ImmunoSEQ sequences covered only the junction and lacked quality scores; filtering therefore differed. Using immunoSEQ multiplex PCR, the repertoire was profiled, and TCRdb retains in-frame clones only, with some absent. V and J calls and clone size come straight from that table; D and trimming were deduced from the DNA. The table includes under 550,000 clones, almost 97% detected once. The sequenced sample was naive CD4+ T cells sorted from blood. This sample's subset: CD45RA+ positively selected. The clonotype was recovered from a woman aged 25-40 years in good health. V usage is TRBV28 and J usage is TRBJ2-7; D could derive from TRBD1 or TRBD2 (7 bases each). The CDR3 bases are TGTGCCAGCAGGCAGGGGGGGTACGAGCAGTACTTC. Translated: CASRQGGYEQYF.